Below are 14 T cell receptor beta chains sequenced from a single sample in a study of long-term antiretroviral therapy in people with HIV. It was version v3.0 of the immunoSEQ assay that was run at survey level. This table comes from immunoSEQ multiplex PCR, and its TCRdb copy is limited to in-frame clones, with some not included. The sample shows 44,000 or so clones, about 95% of them seen only once. The source was unsorted PBMCs, collected 3.7 years after starting antiretroviral therapy. The receptors were gathered from a woman between 50 and 59 years old with HIV.

This chain joins TRBV6-6 and TRBJ2-7, with D hard to call. Germline V gene sequence: CDR1 MNHNY, CDR2 SVGAGI (reference sequence). The CDR3 runs to 13 residues. Trimming left V 3 bases short and J 2 bases short, with 8 bases between. CDR3 amino acids: CASSYAPTYEQYF. For the CDR3, the DNA is TGTGCCAGCAGTTATGCACCAACCTACGAGCAGTACTTC.

The chain couples TRBV7-9 to TRBJ2-2, with a possible D match to TRBD2 (6 bases). From germline, CDR1 is SEHNR and CDR2 FQNEAQ (reference sequence). There are 14 residues in the CDR3. The V gene lost 8 bases and the J gene lost 4 bases, with 14 bases spanning the gap. Here the CDR3 reads CASRGGAGTGELFF. Here the CDR3 DNA reads TGTGCCAGCCGAGGAGGGGCCGGCACCGGGGAGCTGTTTTTT. Based on the CDR3 plus reference TRBV7-9 and TRBJ2-2, the full variable domain is DTGVSQNPRHKITKRGQNVTFRCDPISEHNRLYWYRQTLGQGPEFLTYFQNEAQLEKSRLLSDRFSAERPKGSFSTLEIQRTEQGDSAMYLCASRGGAGTGELFFGEGSRLTVL.

This chain links TRBV5-6 with TRBJ1-2, with 8 bases fitting TRBD1. CDR3 length: 12 residues. Trimming at V came to 7 bases and at J to 3 bases, leaving 2 bases not matched to a gene. In germline, CDR1 is SGHDT, CDR2 YYEEEE. CDR3 DNA: TGTGCCAGCTTGACAGGGGACTATGGCTACACCTTC. Translated: CASLTGDYGYTF.

This clone showed up just a few times. This chain connects TRBV30 to TRBJ1-5; a weak D match, TRBD1 (5 bases). Germline V CDR1 and CDR2: GTSNPN, SVGIG (reference sequence). The CDR3 is made up of 14 amino acids. V gave up 5 bases and J gave up 0 bases, with 11 bases separating them. CDR3 coding DNA: TGTGCCTGGGACAGATTCAATAGCAATCAGCCCCAGCATTTT. Its protein is CAWDRFNSNQPQHF.

The J gene is TRBJ1-1, the V gene TRBV9; 7 positions agree with TRBD1. The CDR3 length is 15 residues. CDR1 is SGDLS, CDR2 YYNGEE, per germline. V trimming: 0 bases; J trimming: 7 bases; junction bases outside the gene matches: 9. The CDR3 here is CASSVEIEAGGEAFF. CDR3 sequence (DNA): TGTGCCAGCAGCGTAGAAATAGAGGCAGGGGGTGAAGCTTTCTTT.

V usage is TRBV6-5 and J usage is TRBJ1-6; possibly TRBD1 for D (5 bases). Trimming took off 4 bases at V and 9 bases at J, with 19 bases between the two ends. The CDR3 is 16 amino acids. From germline, CDR1 is MNHEY and CDR2 SVGAGI. The CDR3 here is CASSSRATVQGSPLHF. In DNA, the CDR3 is TGTGCCAGCAGTTCGAGAGCGACAGTCCAAGGTTCACCCCTCCACTTT.

V usage is TRBV2 and J usage is TRBJ1-1; possible D gene TRBD1, 5 bases. V was pared by 7 bases and J by 7 bases, with 19 bases between. Looked up from germline, CDR1 is SNHLY and CDR2 is FYNNEI. The CDR3 totals 14 residues. The CDR3 loop reads CASTGGTYNREAFF. The CDR3 nucleotides are TGTGCCAGCACCGGCGGGACCTACAACCGTGAAGCTTTCTTT.

This chain connects TRBV13 to TRBJ2-2; possibly TRBD2 for D (6 bases). Germline lookup yields CDR1 PRHDT and CDR2 FYEKMQ (reference sequence). The CDR3 extends over 15 amino acids. V lost 5 bases, J lost 4 bases, and 14 bases lay in between. CDR3 in DNA: TGTGCCAGCAGCATTATAGCGGACCGCACCGGGGAGCTGTTTTTT. It is translated as CASSIIADRTGELFF.

This chain joins TRBV18 and TRBJ2-7; D unclear. The CDR3 has 12 amino acids. Germline V lookup: CDR1 KGHSH, CDR2 LQKENI. The V end lost 2 bases, the J end lost 5 bases, and 7 bases lay between the germline ends. DNA of the CDR3: TGTGCCAGCTCACCATTAGGGAACGAGCAGTACTTC. It codes for CASSPLGNEQYF.

The J gene is TRBJ1-3, the V gene TRBV9; D is ambiguous. Trimming stripped 3 bases from V and 4 bases from J, with 14 bases between. This CDR3 is 15 amino acids long. Looked up from germline, CDR1 is SGDLS and CDR2 is YYNGEE. The CDR3 DNA sequence: TGTGCCAGCAGCGGTCAACAAGGGAGGGGAAACACCATATATTTT. It yields the protein CASSGQQGRGNTIYF. The whole variable domain, filled in from reference TRBV9 and TRBJ1-3, reads DSGVTQTPKHLITATGQRVTLRCSPRSGDLSVYWYQQSLDQGLQFLIQYYNGEERAKGNILERFSAQQFPDLHSELNLSSLELGDSALYFCASSGQQGRGNTIYFGEGSWLTVV.

The chain uses TRBV7-6 and TRBJ2-7; 9 nucleotides line up with TRBD2. Germline CDR1 SGHVS, CDR2 FNYEAQ. The V and J ends lost 5 bases and 2 bases, in that order; junction bases with no gene match: 13. CDR3 size: 17 residues. CDR3 sequence: CASSPTYASGAPYEQYF. The CDR3 coding sequence is TGTGCCAGCAGCCCCACGTATGCTAGCGGGGCGCCCTACGAGCAGTACTTC.

The chain couples TRBV2 to TRBJ1-5; maybe TRBD1 (5 bases). Between the trimmed V and J ends, which lost 3 bases and 0 bases, there was a span of 9 bases. CDR3 length: 15 residues. CDR1 and CDR2 from the germline V gene are SNHLY and FYNNEI. CDR3 DNA: TGTGCCAGCAGTGAGGAGAGGGGTAGCAATCAGCCCCAGCATTTT. This encodes CASSEERGSNQPQHF.

As for this clone: One junction end does not reproduce the germline sequence, and a read error may be involved. The CDR3 protein is CASSPRTSSSYNEQFF. CDR3 coding DNA: TGTGCTAGCAGCCCCCGGACCTCGAGCTCCTACAATGAGCAGTTCTTC. The chain uses TRBV7-7 and TRBJ2-1; D unresolved. Germline CDR1 is SSHAT and CDR2 is FNYEAQ (reference sequence). This CDR3 is built from 16 residues.

This clone was recorded once. The chain joins TRBV7-6 to TRBJ2-2; TRBD1 matches at 10 bases. With 5 bases clipped from V and 5 bases from J, the junction kept 8 bases outside the gene matches. Per the germline V gene, CDR1 is SGHVS and CDR2 is FNYEAQ. This CDR3 has 16 amino acids. The CDR3 region has the DNA TGTGCCAGCAGCGCAAGGGACAGGGGAGGAACCGGGGAGCTGTTTTTT. It codes for CASSARDRGGTGELFF.